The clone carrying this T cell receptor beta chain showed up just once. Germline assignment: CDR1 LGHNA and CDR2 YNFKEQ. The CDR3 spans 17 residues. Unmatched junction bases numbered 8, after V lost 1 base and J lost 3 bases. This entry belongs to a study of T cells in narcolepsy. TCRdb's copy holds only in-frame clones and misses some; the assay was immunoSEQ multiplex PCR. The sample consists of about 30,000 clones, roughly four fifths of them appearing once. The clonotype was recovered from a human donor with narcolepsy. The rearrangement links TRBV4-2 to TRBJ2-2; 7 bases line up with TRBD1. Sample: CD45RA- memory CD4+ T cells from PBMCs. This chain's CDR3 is CASSQGAGTVDTGELFF. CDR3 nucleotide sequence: TGTGCCAGCAGCCAAGGGGCCGGGACAGTTGACACCGGGGAGCTGTTTTTT.